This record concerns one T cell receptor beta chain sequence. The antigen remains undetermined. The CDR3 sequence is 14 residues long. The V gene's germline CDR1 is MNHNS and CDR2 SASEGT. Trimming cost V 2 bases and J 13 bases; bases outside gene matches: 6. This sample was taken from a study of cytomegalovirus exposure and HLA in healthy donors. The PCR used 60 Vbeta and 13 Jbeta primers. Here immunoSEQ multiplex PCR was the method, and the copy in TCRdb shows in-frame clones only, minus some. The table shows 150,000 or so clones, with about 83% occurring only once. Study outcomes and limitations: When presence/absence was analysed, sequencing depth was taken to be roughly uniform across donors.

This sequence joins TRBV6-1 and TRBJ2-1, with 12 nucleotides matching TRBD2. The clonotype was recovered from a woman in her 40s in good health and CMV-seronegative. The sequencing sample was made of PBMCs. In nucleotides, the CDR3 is TGTGCCAGCAGTGAAATTAGGACTAGCGGGGTTCAGTTCTTC. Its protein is CASSEIRTSGVQFF.